This T cell receptor beta chain is from a study of T cell responses to AZD1222 COVID-19 vaccine. The CDR3 extends over 14 amino acids. Germline CDR1 MNHEY, CDR2 SVGEGT. V dropped 2 bases and J dropped 2 bases, with 10 bases sitting between them. TCRdb's table, derived via immunoSEQ multiplex PCR, lists solely in-frame clones and lacks some. The sample consists of roughly 170,000 clones, approximately 90% of them appearing once. This sample comprised peripheral blood, obtained on day 0 of AZD1222 vaccination. V and J are TRBV6-2 or TRBV6-3 and TRBJ2-7; D assignment may be TRBD1 or TRBD2 (5 bases each). The source of this sequence is an adult in good health. CDR3 sequence: CASSYPGRPYEQYF. CDR3 bases: TGTGCCAGCAGTTACCCGGGACGCCCCTACGAGCAGTACTTC.